This T cell receptor beta chain derives from a study of blood T cell repertoires in COVID-19. Measured with immunoSEQ multiplex PCR; TCRdb has only the in-frame clones, and not every one. The table records over 45,000 clones, around 80% of them present only once. CDR1 is MNHEY and CDR2 is SVGAGI in the germline V gene. The CDR3 has 13 residues. The germline V and J ends were trimmed by 5 bases and 6 bases, with 13 bases remaining between them. The V and J genes are TRBV6-5 and TRBJ1-1; possibly TRBD1 for D (5 bases). The sample consisted of peripheral blood. The receptor's source is a human donor in a cohort sampled during active COVID-19. DNA for the CDR3: TGTGCCAGCAGTAGGGCCGGGGGTGCTGAAGCTTTCTTT. It is translated as CASSRAGGAEAFF.